Following are 21 T cell receptor beta chains from one sample sequenced in a study of shared clonotypes between healthy human individuals. Profiling relied on immunoSEQ multiplex PCR, and the TCRdb table lists in-frame clones only, not all of them. The sample has hundreds of thousands of clones; roughly 79% are singletons. The source material was PBMCs. These receptors all come from a woman aged 35 to 49 in good health. Some clones in this sample may be carry-over from other donors' samples.

The chain joins TRBV6-4 to TRBJ2-5; D is undetermined. Per germline, CDR1 MRHNA and CDR2 SNTAGT. CDR3 length: 14 residues. Trimming removed 3 bases from V and 3 bases from J, with 11 bases in between. In DNA form, the CDR3 reads TGTGCCAGCAGTGATGAGACATTTGAAGAGACCCAGTACTTC. Its protein product is CASSDETFEETQYF.

This rearrangement joins TRBV4-2 to TRBJ2-3; TRBD2 matches at 7 bases. Germline assignment: CDR1 LGHNA and CDR2 YNFKEQ. V lost 2 bases to trimming and J lost 0 bases; unmatched junction nucleotides: 5. This CDR3 contains 16 residues. In DNA form, the CDR3 reads TGTGCCAGCAGCCAACAAGCTAGCGGAAGCACAGATACGCAGTATTTT. The encoded protein is CASSQQASGSTDTQYF.

The gene calls are TRBV6-5 and TRBJ1-2; weak D call: TRBD1 (5 bases). This CDR3 spans 15 amino acids. Germline loops: CDR1 MNHEY, CDR2 SVGAGI. Trimming left V 0 bases short and J 7 bases short, with 15 bases between. CDR3 bases: TGTGCCAGCAGTTACTCCAGGGAAGGGTCGGTTGGCTACACCTTC. Encoded protein: CASSYSREGSVGYTF.

Of note for this clone: Being one base from a much bigger clone, this may be a read error. Other DNA sequences in the sample encode the same CDR3. The V call is TRBV18, the J call TRBJ2-2; no clear D gene. The CDR3 sequence is 13 residues long. Germline V gives CDR1 KGHSH, CDR2 LQKENI. Trimming took off 1 base at V and 2 bases at J, with 2 bases between the two ends. The CDR3 region has the DNA TGTGCCAGCTCACCACTCAACACCGGGGAGCTGTTTTTT. Amino acid sequence: CASSPLNTGELFF.

The rearrangement uses TRBV6-1 and TRBJ2-1, with 7 positions matching TRBD2. Per germline, CDR1 MNHNS and CDR2 SASEGT. There are 16 residues in the CDR3. J was trimmed by 9 bases and V by 2 bases; bases with no gene match: 13. As DNA, the CDR3 is TGTGCCAGCAGTGAAAACGACCTAGCGGTGTTACCTGAGCAGTTCTTC. Translation gives CASSENDLAVLPEQFF.

The chain combines TRBV10-3 with TRBJ2-2; 12 positions agree with TRBD2. The CDR3 contains 17 residues. The V gene end was trimmed by 0 bases and the J gene end by 1 base; junction bases not matched to a gene: 0. Germline CDR1 ENHRY, CDR2 SYGVKD. The CDR3 coding sequence is TGTGCCATCAGTGAGTCGGGACTAGCGGGGAACACCGGGGAGCTGTTTTTT. Translating it yields CAISESGLAGNTGELFF.

The CDR3 region has the DNA TGTGCCAGCAGCGATGACAGGGGCACAAGCGGGAGGGGTGAGCAGTTCTTC. The encoded protein is CASSDDRGTSGRGEQFF. The chain carries TRBV5-4 and TRBJ2-1; 10 positions agree with TRBD2. J lost 9 bases, V lost 4 bases, and 16 bases had no gene match. The germline CDR1 and CDR2 sequences are SGHNT and YYREEE (reference sequence). The CDR3 loop spans 17 amino acids.

This clone turned up a few times. A much larger clone differs by one base, so this may be a read error. At the DNA level, this CDR3 is encoded by other sequences in the same sample as well. The V gene is TRBV30, the J gene TRBJ2-2; D gene ambiguous. The CDR3 loop spans 13 amino acids. The germline V gene has CDR1 GTSNPN and CDR2 SVGIG (reference sequence). This CDR3 is CAWSVWGTGELFF. Written as DNA, the CDR3 is TGTGCCTGGAGTGTTTGGGGTACCGGAGAGCTGTTTTTT.

The chain combines TRBV7-3 with TRBJ2-2; weak D call: TRBD2 (6 bases). There are 15 residues in the CDR3. Per the germline V gene, CDR1 is SGHTA and CDR2 is FQGTGA. V lost 5 bases to trimming and J lost 0 bases, with 10 bases between them. The CDR3 nucleotides are TGTGCCAGCAGCCGAGGACTACCGAACACCGGGGAGCTGTTTTTT. Residues: CASSRGLPNTGELFF.

This sequence joins TRBV5-4 and TRBJ2-1, with D maybe TRBD2 (7 bases). The CDR3 has 15 amino acids. With 4 bases removed from V and 3 bases from J, the gap between germline ends came to 14 bases. Looked up from germline, CDR1 is SGHNT and CDR2 is YYREEE (reference sequence). The CDR3 DNA sequence: TGTGCCAGCAGCGTGGCGGGGGCGAGCTACAATGAGCAGTTCTTC. Amino acids: CASSVAGASYNEQFF.

The rearrangement joins TRBV14 to TRBJ2-7, with D hard to call. The CDR3 has 15 residues. The germline V gene encodes CDR1 SGHDN and CDR2 FVKESK. The V and J ends lost 2 bases and 0 bases respectively, with 11 bases between them. The CDR3 coding sequence is TGTGCCAGCAGCCAAATAGCCGCGAACTCCTACGAGCAGTACTTC. This sequence encodes CASSQIAANSYEQYF.

The chain has TRBV2 and TRBJ1-2; D unresolved. CDR1 is SNHLY, CDR2 FYNNEI, per germline. The CDR3 length is 13 residues. V shed 3 bases and J shed 1 base, with 6 bases lying between them. The CDR3 region is CASSDGVNYGYTF. CDR3 DNA: TGTGCCAGCAGTGACGGGGTTAACTATGGCTACACCTTC.

The rearrangement joins TRBV2 to TRBJ1-2; 10 bases align to TRBD1. The CDR3 is 15 amino acids. Trimming cost V 7 bases and J 0 bases; bases outside gene matches: 5. Germline values: CDR1 SNHLY, CDR2 FYNNEI. CDR3 region: CASMDRGLTNYGYTF. In nucleotides, the CDR3 is TGTGCCAGCATGGACAGGGGGTTGACTAACTATGGCTACACCTTC.

The chain carries TRBV27 and TRBJ2-1; 8 bases fit TRBD2. Trimming took 5 bases from V and 12 from J; bases not matched to a gene: 15. Looked up from germline, CDR1 is MNHEY and CDR2 is SMNVEV (reference sequence). The CDR3 runs to 15 residues. CDR3 amino acids: CASSRGGSRARVQFF. The CDR3 nucleotides are TGTGCCAGCAGTCGGGGGGGATCCAGGGCCCGCGTGCAGTTCTTC.

This chain uses TRBV29-1 with TRBJ2-7, with D possibly being TRBD2 (6 bases). The germline V and J ends were trimmed by 4 bases and 3 bases, with 7 bases remaining between them. The CDR3 has 11 amino acids. Germline V gives CDR1 SQVTM, CDR2 ANQGSEA. CDR3 DNA sequence: TGCAGCGTTGGGGACTTCTACGAGCAGTACTTC. Translated, it gives CSVGDFYEQYF.

This clone has a handful of counts. The V gene is TRBV18, the J gene TRBJ1-2, with TRBD1 identical over 12 bases. The CDR3 is made up of 15 amino acids. With V trimmed by 3 bases and J by 5 bases, 4 bases remained unmatched. Germline V gives CDR1 KGHSH, CDR2 LQKENI. The DNA for the CDR3 is TGTGCCAGCTCACCGACGGGACAGGGGGCTTATGGCTACACCTTC. Translated: CASSPTGQGAYGYTF.

Many counts were recorded for this clone. This sample also contains other DNA sequences that code for the same CDR3. The chain has TRBV4-3 and TRBJ1-2, with D tentatively TRBD1 (5 bases). V lost 3 bases and J 7 bases, leaving 21 bases between the germline ends. The germline CDR1 and CDR2 sequences are LGHNA and YSLEER. This CDR3 has 16 amino acids. CDR3 loop: CASSQTAGLTSSGYTF. The CDR3 region has the DNA TGCGCCAGCAGCCAGACCGCGGGACTCACCTCTTCTGGCTACACCTTC.

The chain joins TRBV4-1 to TRBJ1-4; 9 nucleotides align to TRBD1. Trimming at V came to 3 bases and at J to 3 bases, leaving 5 bases not matched to a gene. The CDR3 extends over 16 amino acids. Germline values: CDR1 MGHRA, CDR2 YSYEKL. CDR3 region: CASSHVQGAANEKLFF. For the CDR3, the DNA is TGCGCCAGCAGCCACGTACAGGGGGCAGCTAATGAAAAACTGTTTTTT.

This clone occurred a few times. The chain uses TRBV28 and TRBJ2-7, with D uncertain. The CDR3 is made up of 12 amino acids. Germline values: CDR1 MDHEN, CDR2 SYDVKM. V lost 8 bases to trimming and J lost 6 bases, with 14 bases between them. The CDR3 nucleotides read TGTGCCAGCCAACATAGTCTATCCGAGCAGTACTTC. Residues: CASQHSLSEQYF.

The chain joins TRBV5-1 to TRBJ2-3; perhaps D is TRBD1 or TRBD2 (5 bases each). V gave up 4 bases and J gave up 0 bases, with 12 bases separating them. CDR1 and CDR2 from the germline V gene are SGHRS and YFSETQ. This CDR3 has 15 residues. The CDR3 here is CASSTGLASTDTQYF. CDR3 in DNA: TGCGCCAGCAGCACGGGGCTAGCTAGCACAGATACGCAGTATTTT.

The chain uses TRBV11-3 and TRBJ2-3; a weak D match, TRBD2 (7 bases). Trimming took 1 base from V and 6 from J, leaving 20 bases between them. Germline V gene lookup returns CDR1 SGHNT and CDR2 YENEEA. The CDR3 sequence is 17 residues long. The CDR3: CASSLGAGGRQEDTQYF. The DNA for the CDR3 is TGTGCCAGCAGCTTAGGGGCCGGCGGGAGACAGGAGGATACGCAGTATTTT.